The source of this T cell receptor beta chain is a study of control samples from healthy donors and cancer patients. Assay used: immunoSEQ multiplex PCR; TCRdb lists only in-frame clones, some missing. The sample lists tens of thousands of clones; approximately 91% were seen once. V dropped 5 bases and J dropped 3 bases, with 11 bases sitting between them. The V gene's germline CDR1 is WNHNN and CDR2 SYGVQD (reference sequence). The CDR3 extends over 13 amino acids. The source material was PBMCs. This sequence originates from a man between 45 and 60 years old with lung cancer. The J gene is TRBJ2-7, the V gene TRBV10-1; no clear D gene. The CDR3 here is CASSPTGNYEQYF. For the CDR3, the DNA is TGCGCCAGCAGTCCTACTGGAAACTACGAGCAGTACTTC.